The next 20 T cell receptor beta chains were all read from a single sample in a study of blood T cell repertoires in COVID-19. Sequenced by immunoSEQ multiplex PCR; TCRdb stores in-frame clones only, minus some. The sample consists of about 98,000 clones, approximately 89% of them appearing once. Input material: peripheral blood. Receptor source: a man in his forties or fifties with acute or convalescent COVID-19.

This clone has only a few counts. The chain links TRBV5-5 to TRBJ2-1; D possibly corresponds to TRBD2 (7 bases). CDR3 length: 16 residues. Trimming removed 0 bases at V and 8 bases at J, with 18 bases between. Germline lookup yields CDR1 SGHKS and CDR2 YYEKEE (reference sequence). CDR3 DNA sequence: TGTGCCAGCAGCTTGGTATTAGGACTAGGGGGGGATGAGCAGTTCTTC. Protein: CASSLVLGLGGDEQFF. Combining the CDR3 with reference TRBV5-5 and TRBJ2-1 gives the whole variable domain DAGVTQSPTHLIKTRGQQVTLRCSPISGHKSVSWYQQVLGQGPQFIFQYYEKEERGRGNFPDRFSARQFPNYSSELNVNALLLGDSALYLCASSLVLGLGGDEQFFGPGTRLTVL.

This chain joins TRBV6-5 and TRBJ2-6; D perhaps matches TRBD1 (6 bases). This CDR3 is built from 16 residues. Trimming took off 2 bases at V and 2 bases at J, with 10 bases between the two ends. Germline V gene lookup returns CDR1 MNHEY and CDR2 SVGAGI. This CDR3 reads CASSYGRGPGANVLTF. The CDR3 DNA reads TGTGCCAGCAGTTACGGCAGGGGCCCTGGGGCCAACGTCCTGACTTTC.

This clone was seen a single time. Here the CDR3 reads CASIPSGTTYNEQFF. For the CDR3, the DNA is TGTGCCAGCATCCCCAGCGGGACCACCTACAATGAGCAGTTCTTC. The V gene is TRBV7-2, the J gene TRBJ2-1; 7 bases align to TRBD2. The CDR3 has 15 residues. Germline CDR1 and CDR2: SGHTA and FQGNSA. V trimming: 7 bases; J trimming: 2 bases; junction bases outside the gene matches: 8. The full variable domain, completed using reference TRBV7-2 and TRBJ2-1, is GAGVSQSPSNKVTEKGKDVELRCDPISGHTALYWYRQSLGQGLEFLIYFQGNSAPDKSGLPSDRFSAERTGGSVSTLTIQRTQQEDSAVYLCASIPSGTTYNEQFFGPGTRLTVL.

This clone was seen only once. The V call is TRBV11-3, the J call TRBJ2-1; 7 bases are a match to TRBD2. V lost 1 base and J lost 3; bases outside the gene matches: 6. Per germline, CDR1 SGHNT and CDR2 YENEEA. The CDR3 consists of 16 residues. CDR3 sequence reads: CASSLVGGRNYNEQFF. The CDR3 region has the DNA TGTGCCAGCAGCTTAGTAGGCGGGAGAAACTACAATGAGCAGTTCTTC.

V gene TRBV2 combines with J gene TRBJ1-2; D not resolved. Germline V CDR1 and CDR2: SNHLY, FYNNEI. CDR3 length: 12 amino acids. V lost 4 bases, J lost 8 bases, and 11 bases lay in between. In nucleotides, the CDR3 is TGTGCCAGCAGTGTAAGAGGGAACGGCTACACCTTC. This translates into CASSVRGNGYTF.

This chain uses TRBV19 with TRBJ2-7; 8 positions agree with TRBD1. The CDR3 totals 14 residues. V lost 4 bases and J lost 5; bases outside the gene matches: 7. Germline CDR1 LNHDA, CDR2 SQIVND (reference sequence). CDR3 sequence (DNA): TGTGCCAGTAGTACCGGACAGGGTAGCAACGAGCAGTACTTC. As protein: CASSTGQGSNEQYF.

This clone was detected only once. This chain connects TRBV3-1 (or the pseudogene TRBV3-2) to TRBJ2-6; tentative D call: TRBD2 (5 bases). The V gene lost 1 base and the J gene lost 1 base, with 8 bases spanning the gap. The CDR3 consists of 16 residues. CDR1 is LGHDT and CDR2 is YNNKEL in the germline V gene (reference sequence). The CDR3 DNA follows: TGTGCCAGCAGCCAAGTATGGGAGTCTGGGGCCAACGTCCTGACTTTC. Its protein product is CASSQVWESGANVLTF.

The table lists this clone with a count of one. J is TRBJ1-1 and V is TRBV5-1; D might be TRBD1 (6 bases). V lost 1 base and J 0 bases, leaving 16 bases between the germline ends. The germline V gene has CDR1 SGHRS and CDR2 YFSETQ. This CDR3 is 17 amino acids long. The CDR3 sequence: CASSLPNVTGLNTEAFF. The CDR3 bases are TGCGCCAGCAGCTTGCCGAATGTGACAGGCCTGAACACTGAAGCTTTCTTT.

This chain connects TRBV4-2 to TRBJ2-2; 9 bases align to TRBD1. V lost 1 base, J lost 5 bases, and 5 bases stayed unmatched. Germline V CDR1 and CDR2: LGHNA, YNFKEQ. The CDR3 spans 16 residues. The CDR3 DNA reads as TGTGCCAGCAGCCAAGTCGAGGGACAGGGTACCGGGGAGCTGTTTTTT. Its translation is CASSQVEGQGTGELFF.

The V and J genes are TRBV2 and TRBJ1-1; 8 nucleotides line up with TRBD1. Germline V lookup: CDR1 SNHLY, CDR2 FYNNEI. V dropped 6 bases and J dropped 6; count of bases not matched to a gene: 6. There are 13 residues in the CDR3. The CDR3 protein is CASRPDRGAEAFF. The CDR3 DNA follows: TGTGCCAGCAGACCTGACAGGGGAGCTGAAGCTTTCTTT.

The chain carries TRBV19 and TRBJ1-3; maybe TRBD1 (5 bases). V was trimmed by 3 bases and J by 2 bases, leaving 8 bases between them. This CDR3 region has 14 residues. The V gene's germline CDR1 is LNHDA and CDR2 SQIVND (reference sequence). The CDR3 loop is CASSIGTTGNTIYF. The DNA for the CDR3 is TGTGCCAGTAGTATCGGGACTACTGGAAACACCATATATTTT.

V gene TRBV30 combines with J gene TRBJ1-1, with 8 bases that match TRBD1. J gave up 4 bases and V 3 bases, and 7 bases lay outside the gene matches. Germline V gene sequence: CDR1 GTSNPN, CDR2 SVGIG (reference sequence). This CDR3 contains 14 residues. CDR3 sequence reads: CAWSHGQGGTEAFF. CDR3 DNA sequence: TGTGCCTGGAGCCACGGACAGGGAGGCACTGAAGCTTTCTTT.

The J gene is TRBJ2-6, the V gene TRBV29-1; TRBD1 aligns across 8 bases. The CDR3 sequence is 15 residues long. V was clipped by 7 bases and J by 3 bases; unmatched bases: 8. Looked up from germline, CDR1 is SQVTM and CDR2 is ANQGSEA. The CDR3 reads CSALDRERGANVLTF. In DNA form, the CDR3 reads TGCAGCGCCCTGGACAGGGAGCGTGGGGCCAACGTCCTGACTTTC.

This sequence joins TRBV7-9 and TRBJ1-3; 8 bases align to TRBD1. Germline V CDR1 and CDR2: SEHNR, FQNEAQ (reference sequence). The J segment lost 4 bases and the V segment lost 2 bases, leaving 13 bases of the junction unmatched. CDR3 length: 18 amino acids. CDR3 sequence: CASSLSPRYRDRGNTIYF. The CDR3 region has the DNA TGTGCCAGCAGCTTATCCCCTCGTTACCGGGACAGGGGAAACACCATATATTTT.

This chain links TRBV11-3 with TRBJ1-3; no clear D gene. Germline V gene lookup returns CDR1 SGHNT and CDR2 YENEEA. The CDR3 is 13 residues long. The V gene lost 5 bases and the J gene lost 0 bases, with 5 bases spanning the gap. CDR3 in DNA: TGTGCCAGCAGCCGGGACTCTGGAAACACCATATATTTT. The encoded protein is CASSRDSGNTIYF.

J is TRBJ2-6 and V is TRBV7-9; D is perhaps TRBD2 (5 bases). This CDR3 has 16 amino acids. CDR1 is SEHNR and CDR2 is FQNEAQ in the germline V gene (reference sequence). Deletions cut 5 bases from V and 0 bases from J, with 11 bases between. The CDR3 loop is CASSPSPDSGANVLTF. In nucleotides, the CDR3 is TGTGCCAGCAGCCCTAGCCCAGACTCTGGGGCCAACGTCCTGACTTTC.

The chain combines TRBV6-4 with TRBJ2-3; TRBD1 is a possible D gene (5 bases). With 8 bases removed from V and 0 bases from J, the gap between germline ends came to 15 bases. CDR1 and CDR2 (germline): MRHNA, SNTAGT. This CDR3 has 15 residues. The CDR3 protein is CASAQGRHSTDTQYF. CDR3 DNA sequence: TGTGCCAGCGCGCAGGGCAGACATAGCACAGATACGCAGTATTTT.

In DNA form, the CDR3 reads TGTGCCAGCAGCCCGGGACAGGAGTTTGGTGGGGCCAACGTCCTGACTTTC. It specifies CASSPGQEFGGANVLTF. This chain joins TRBV7-8 and TRBJ2-6; TRBD1 aligns across 8 bases. This CDR3 spans 17 amino acids. Per the germline V gene, CDR1 is SGHVS and CDR2 is FQNEAQ. V was pared by 5 bases and J by 3 bases, with 9 bases of the junction left unmatched.

The V call is TRBV19, the J call TRBJ2-2; D is undetermined. V was trimmed by 3 bases and J by 8 bases, leaving 10 bases between them. The CDR3 is 13 amino acids. CDR1 LNHDA and CDR2 SQIVND come from the germline V gene (reference sequence). The CDR3 sequence is CASSMSSAGELFF. In DNA form, the CDR3 reads TGTGCCAGTAGTATGTCGAGCGCGGGGGAGCTGTTTTTT.

The sample holds a few counts of this clone. The chain recombines TRBV29-1 with TRBJ2-1, with 7 bases aligning to TRBD2. This CDR3 is 16 amino acids long. Germline-derived CDR1 and CDR2 are SQVTM and ANQGSEA. J was trimmed by 4 bases and V by 4 bases; bases with no gene match: 13. CDR3 sequence reads: CSVVLLAGVGYNEQFF. For the CDR3, the DNA is TGCAGCGTTGTCCTACTCGCGGGAGTTGGTTACAATGAGCAGTTCTTC.